This T cell receptor beta chain was profiled in a study of Ad26.COV2.S vaccination and SARS-CoV-2 variants. Study as a whole: The donor belonged to the COV1001 Ad26.COV2.S trial arm. Administration of Ad26.COV2.S was intramuscular, either once or twice 56 days apart.

General study points: People given the vaccine had a wider spike-specific TCR breadth than placebo recipients did.

The treatment denotes: over 15 received Ad26.COV2.S at low or high dose, single or two shots; about five received placebo; per-sample allocation not given. At day 63 after the first vaccine or placebo injection, samples were drawn. Points on this clone: As yet, its antigen is unknown.

Germline CDR1 is MGHDK and CDR2 is SYGVNS. This CDR3 is 12 amino acids long. Trimming removed 4 bases at V and 7 bases at J, with 10 bases between. Only in-frame clones appear in the TCRdb table, and some are missing; sequencing was by immunoSEQ multiplex PCR. The data contain roughly 350,000 clones, 88% of them singletons. The J gene is TRBJ1-1, the V gene TRBV25-1; D not resolved. The source was peripheral blood, collected in a trial of Ad26.COV2.S vaccine versus placebo. The TCR was taken from a person aged 18 to 59 who received the Ad26.COV2.S COVID-19 vaccine or a placebo. CDR3 residues: CASSGLSIEAFF. As DNA, the CDR3 is TGTGCCAGCAGTGGGTTGTCTATTGAAGCTTTCTTT.